This is a list of T cell receptor beta chains from one sample in a study of IL-17A CD8 T cells in psoriatic arthritis synovium. Using immunoSEQ multiplex PCR, the repertoire was profiled, and TCRdb retains in-frame clones only, with some absent. The sample records about 2,200 clones, approximately 68% being singletons. The sequenced sample consisted of IFN-gamma+ CD8+ T cells from synovial fluid. The receptors here all came from a human donor with psoriatic arthritis. Each CDR3 is given with its conserved first and last residue. The D gene is left open where the match is weak. The size field is filled for only some rows; it gives once, few, many or a size class.

V gene: TRBV5-4; J gene: TRBJ2-7; clone size: NA; D gene: TRBD1; CDR3 protein: CASSWDRNYEQYF; CDR3 DNA: TGTGCCAGCAGCTGGGACAGGAACTACGAGCAGTACTTC
V gene: TRBV29-1; J gene: TRBJ1-2; clone size: NA; D gene: NA; CDR3 protein: CSVAGGALNGYTF; CDR3 DNA: TGCAGCGTTGCGGGGGGGGCGTTAAATGGCTACACCTTC
V gene: TRBV2; J gene: TRBJ2-7; clone size: NA; D gene: TRBD1; CDR3 protein: CAGRTGSYEQYF; CDR3 DNA: TGTGCCGGCCGGACAGGATCCTACGAGCAGTACTTC
V gene: TRBV10-2; J gene: TRBJ2-3; clone size: NA; D gene: NA; CDR3 protein: CASSELAADTQYF; CDR3 DNA: TGCGCCAGCAGTGAGTTAGCTGCGGATACGCAGTATTTT
V gene: TRBV11-3; J gene: TRBJ1-1; clone size: NA; D gene: NA; CDR3 protein: CASNAGFPEAFF; CDR3 DNA: TGTGCCAGCAACGCAGGGTTCCCTGAAGCTTTCTTT
V gene: TRBV4-1; J gene: TRBJ1-4; clone size: NA; D gene: NA; CDR3 protein: CASSQGEKLFF; CDR3 DNA: TGCGCCAGCAGCCAAGGAGAAAAACTGTTTTTT
V gene: TRBV9; J gene: TRBJ1-2; clone size: NA; D gene: TRBD1; CDR3 protein: CASSVRLTGDHGYTF; CDR3 DNA: TGTGCCAGCAGCGTCCGCTTGACAGGGGATCATGGCTACACCTTC
V gene: TRBV6-5; J gene: TRBJ1-5; clone size: NA; D gene: NA; CDR3 protein: CASSPQYGLNQPQHF; CDR3 DNA: TGTGCCAGCAGCCCCCAGTACGGGCTCAATCAGCCCCAGCATTTT
V gene: TRBV27; J gene: TRBJ2-1; clone size: NA; D gene: NA; CDR3 protein: CASSAWGPSSYNEQFF; CDR3 DNA: TGTGCCAGCAGCGCGTGGGGGCCAAGCTCCTACAATGAGCAGTTCTTC
V gene: TRBV11-3; J gene: TRBJ2-3; clone size: NA; D gene: TRBD2; CDR3 protein: CASSLYAPGLAGGQKDTQYF; CDR3 DNA: TGTGCCAGCAGCTTATACGCCCCGGGACTAGCGGGGGGGCAGAAAGATACGCAGTATTTT
V gene: TRBV9; J gene: TRBJ1-1; clone size: few; D gene: NA; CDR3 protein: CASSVDILNTEAFF; CDR3 DNA: TGTGCCAGCAGCGTTGACATACTGAACACTGAAGCTTTCTTT
V gene: TRBV7-8; J gene: TRBJ2-1; clone size: NA; D gene: NA; CDR3 protein: CASSLLRQVSYNEQFF; CDR3 DNA: TGTGCCAGCAGCTTACTGCGTCAGGTATCCTACAATGAGCAGTTCTTC
V gene: TRBV19; J gene: TRBJ1-1; clone size: NA; D gene: NA; CDR3 protein: CASGRGNTEAFF; CDR3 DNA: TGTGCCAGTGGGCGGGGGAACACTGAAGCTTTCTTT
V gene: TRBV6-5; J gene: TRBJ1-6; clone size: NA; D gene: TRBD1; CDR3 protein: CASSPDRVLNSPLHF; CDR3 DNA: TGTGCCAGCAGTCCAGACAGGGTCCTCAATTCACCCCTCCACTTT
V gene: TRBV7-3; J gene: TRBJ2-5; clone size: NA; D gene: NA; CDR3 protein: CASSSVGGQETQYF; CDR3 DNA: TGTGCCAGCAGCTCGGTCGGGGGCCAAGAGACCCAGTACTTC
V gene: TRBV6-1; J gene: TRBJ2-6; clone size: NA; D gene: TRBD1; CDR3 protein: CASSGTGGSGANVLTF; CDR3 DNA: TGTGCCAGCAGTGGGACAGGGGGCTCTGGGGCCAACGTCCTGACTTTC
V gene: TRBV21-1; J gene: TRBJ1-3; clone size: few; D gene: NA; CDR3 protein: CASTKDGSRQTTAYF; CDR3 DNA: TGTGCCAGCACCAAGGACGGATCCCGCCAGACCACGGCGTATTTT
V gene: TRBV6-1; J gene: TRBJ2-7; clone size: few; D gene: TRBD2; CDR3 protein: CASSEAAGPYEQYF; CDR3 DNA: TGTGCCAGCAGTGAGGCAGCGGGGCCCTACGAGCAGTACTTC
V gene: TRBV2; J gene: TRBJ1-4; clone size: NA; D gene: TRBD1; CDR3 protein: CASSGTGTTNEKLFF; CDR3 DNA: TGTGCCAGCAGTGGGACAGGCACAACTAATGAAAAACTGTTTTTT
V gene: TRBV27; J gene: TRBJ2-5; clone size: NA; D gene: TRBD1; CDR3 protein: CASSAEQGMGETQYF; CDR3 DNA: TGTGCCAGCAGTGCCGAACAGGGGATGGGAGAGACCCAGTACTTC
V gene: TRBV5-1; J gene: TRBJ2-7; clone size: NA; D gene: NA; CDR3 protein: CASSLGQGIYEQYF; CDR3 DNA: TGCGCCAGCAGCTTGGGGCAGGGTATCTACGAGCAGTACTTC
V gene: TRBV7-9; J gene: TRBJ2-3; clone size: NA; D gene: TRBD2; CDR3 protein: CASSLGEGTQYF; CDR3 DNA: TGTGCCAGCAGCTTAGGGGAGGGTACGCAGTATTTT
V gene: TRBV11-2; J gene: TRBJ2-1; clone size: NA; D gene: NA; CDR3 protein: CASSLNHNEQFF; CDR3 DNA: TGTGCCAGCAGCTTAAACCACAATGAGCAGTTCTTC
V gene: TRBV2; J gene: TRBJ1-1; clone size: few; D gene: TRBD1; CDR3 protein: CATGRDSIMNTEAFF; CDR3 DNA: TGTGCCACTGGCCGGGACAGCATCATGAACACTGAAGCTTTCTTT
V gene: TRBV19; J gene: TRBJ2-1; clone size: NA; D gene: NA; CDR3 protein: CASSIGPGSLYNEQFF; CDR3 DNA: TGTGCCAGTAGTATAGGCCCCGGGTCCCTTTACAATGAGCAGTTCTTC
V gene: TRBV13; J gene: TRBJ1-2; clone size: once; D gene: TRBD1; CDR3 protein: CASSLIQGAKGYTF; CDR3 DNA: TGTGCCAGCAGCTTAATTCAGGGGGCGAAGGGCTACACCTTC
V gene: TRBV5-5; J gene: TRBJ1-1; clone size: NA; D gene: NA; CDR3 protein: CASSLRLTNTEAFF; CDR3 DNA: TGTGCCAGCAGCTTGCGCCTTACCAACACTGAAGCTTTCTTT
V gene: TRBV27; J gene: TRBJ1-1; clone size: NA; D gene: TRBD1; CDR3 protein: CASSSPLTIRDRNTEAFF; CDR3 DNA: TGTGCCAGCAGTTCCCCACTAACAATCCGGGACAGGAACACTGAAGCTTTCTTT
V gene: TRBV6-6; J gene: TRBJ2-3; clone size: NA; D gene: TRBD1; CDR3 protein: CASSYETGSTDTQYF; CDR3 DNA: TGTGCCAGCAGTTACGAGACAGGGAGCACAGATACGCAGTATTTT
V gene: TRBV4-2; J gene: TRBJ2-3; clone size: NA; D gene: NA; CDR3 protein: CASSQVAWGTDTQYF; CDR3 DNA: TGTGCCAGCAGCCAAGTTGCATGGGGCACAGATACGCAGTATTTT
V gene: TRBV7-9; J gene: TRBJ1-5; clone size: few; D gene: NA; CDR3 protein: CASSLVGNNQPQHF; CDR3 DNA: TGTGCCAGCAGCTTAGTAGGGAACAATCAGCCCCAGCATTTT
V gene: TRBV27; J gene: TRBJ2-3; clone size: NA; D gene: TRBD2; CDR3 protein: CASSGRGGHTQYF; CDR3 DNA: TGTGCCAGCAGCGGACGGGGGGGGCATACGCAGTATTTT
V gene: TRBV9; J gene: TRBJ2-5; clone size: NA; D gene: NA; CDR3 protein: CASSVALSGGETQYF; CDR3 DNA: TGTGCCAGCAGCGTAGCTCTTTCCGGGGGTGAGACCCAGTACTTC
V gene: TRBV7-6; J gene: TRBJ2-5; clone size: NA; D gene: TRBD2; CDR3 protein: CASSLSPGLAEGETQYF; CDR3 DNA: TGTGCCAGCAGCTTATCCCCGGGACTAGCGGAGGGAGAGACCCAGTACTTC
V gene: TRBV27; J gene: TRBJ2-2; clone size: NA; D gene: NA; CDR3 protein: CASSPGIGTGELFF; CDR3 DNA: TGTGCCAGCAGTCCAGGGATCGGAACCGGGGAGCTGTTTTTT
V gene: TRBV6-5; J gene: TRBJ2-5; clone size: NA; D gene: TRBD2; CDR3 protein: CASSVGRVQYF; CDR3 DNA: TGTGCCAGCAGTGTCGGGAGGGTCCAGTACTTC
V gene: TRBV9; J gene: TRBJ2-2; clone size: few; D gene: NA; CDR3 protein: CASSVRSGELFF; CDR3 DNA: TGTGCCAGCAGCGTGCGCTCCGGGGAGCTGTTTTTT
V gene: TRBV7-9; J gene: TRBJ2-4; clone size: NA; D gene: NA; CDR3 protein: CAIGGNIQYF; CDR3 DNA: TGTGCCATAGGGGGAAACATTCAGTACTTC
V gene: TRBV9; J gene: TRBJ2-3; clone size: NA; D gene: TRBD2; CDR3 protein: CASSVAEGLDLTDTQYF; CDR3 DNA: TGTGCCAGCAGCGTAGCAGAGGGACTAGACCTCACAGATACGCAGTATTTT
V gene: TRBV27; J gene: TRBJ1-2; clone size: NA; D gene: NA; CDR3 protein: CASSFTGTAYGYTF; CDR3 DNA: TGTGCCAGCAGTTTCACCGGGACCGCATATGGCTACACCTTC
V gene: TRBV5-6; J gene: TRBJ1-2; clone size: NA; D gene: TRBD1; CDR3 protein: CASSSGTGGAGGYTF; CDR3 DNA: TGTGCCAGCAGCTCCGGGACAGGGGGCGCGGGCGGCTACACCTTC